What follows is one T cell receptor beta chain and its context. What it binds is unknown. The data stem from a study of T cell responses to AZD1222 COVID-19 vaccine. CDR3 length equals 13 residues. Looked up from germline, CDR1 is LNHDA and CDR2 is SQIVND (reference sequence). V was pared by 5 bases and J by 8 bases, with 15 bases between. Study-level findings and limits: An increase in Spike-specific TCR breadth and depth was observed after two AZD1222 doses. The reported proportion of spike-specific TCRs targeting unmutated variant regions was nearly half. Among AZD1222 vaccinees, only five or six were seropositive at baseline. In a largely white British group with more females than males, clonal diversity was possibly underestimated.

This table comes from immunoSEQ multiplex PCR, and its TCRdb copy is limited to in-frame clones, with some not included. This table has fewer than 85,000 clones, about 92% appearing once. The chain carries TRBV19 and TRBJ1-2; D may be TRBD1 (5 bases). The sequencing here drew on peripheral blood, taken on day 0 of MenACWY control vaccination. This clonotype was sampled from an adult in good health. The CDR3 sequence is CASSVAEGRGYTF. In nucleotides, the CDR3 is TGTGCCAGTAGTGTGGCAGAGGGACGAGGCTACACCTTC.